One sample yielded the 3 T cell receptor beta chains listed below, sequenced in a study of shared clonotypes between healthy human individuals. Here immunoSEQ multiplex PCR was the method, and the copy in TCRdb shows in-frame clones only, minus some. The table shows about 2 million clones, with around 95% occurring only once. Sequencing input: naive CD4+ T cells sorted from blood. The subset is: CD45RA+ positively selected. Every receptor here comes from a man between 18 and 29 years old in good health.

V and J are TRBV5-1 and TRBJ2-7, with 7 bases matching TRBD1. From germline, CDR1 is SGHRS and CDR2 YFSETQ. The CDR3 totals 15 residues. V lost 4 bases, J lost 2 bases, and 9 bases stayed unmatched. The CDR3: CASSPWGQITYEQYF. The CDR3, as DNA: TGCGCCAGCAGCCCGTGGGGACAGATTACCTACGAGCAGTACTTC. Based on the CDR3 plus reference TRBV5-1 and TRBJ2-7, the full variable domain is KAGVTQTPRYLIKTRGQQVTLSCSPISGHRSVSWYQQTPGQGLQFLFEYFSETQRNKGNFPGRFSGRQFSNSRSEMNVSTLELGDSALYLCASSPWGQITYEQYFGPGTRLTVT.

This clone was detected once. The chain joins TRBV5-1 to TRBJ1-6, with 9 bases fitting TRBD1. The CDR3 runs to 15 residues. Germline V CDR1 and CDR2: SGHRS, YFSETQ. V lost 4 bases, J lost 4 bases, and 3 bases stayed unmatched. CDR3 sequence reads: CASSVGTGYNSPLHF. DNA of the CDR3: TGCGCCAGCAGCGTCGGGACAGGGTATAATTCACCCCTCCACTTT.

The chain is built from TRBV5-6 and TRBJ2-7; D possibly corresponds to TRBD2 (6 bases). Germline lookup yields CDR1 SGHDT and CDR2 YYEEEE. V dropped 2 bases and J dropped 6 bases, with 18 bases sitting between them. The CDR3 has 15 amino acids. The DNA of the CDR3 is TGTGCCAGCAGCTTTGGTGGGGGGTTCACACCCGAGCAGTACTTC. It encodes CASSFGGGFTPEQYF.